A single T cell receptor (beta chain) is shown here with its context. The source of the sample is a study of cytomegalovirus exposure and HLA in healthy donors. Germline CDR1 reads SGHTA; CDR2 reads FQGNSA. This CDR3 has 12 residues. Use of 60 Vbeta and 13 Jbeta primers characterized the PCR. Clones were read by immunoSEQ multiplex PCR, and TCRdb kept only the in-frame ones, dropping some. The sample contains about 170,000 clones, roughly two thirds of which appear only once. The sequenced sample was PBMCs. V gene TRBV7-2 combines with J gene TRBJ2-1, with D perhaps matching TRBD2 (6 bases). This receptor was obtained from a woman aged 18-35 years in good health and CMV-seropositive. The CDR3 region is CATGRGADEQFF. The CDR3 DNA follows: TGTGCGACCGGGCGGGGTGCGGATGAGCAGTTCTTC.